The 27 T cell receptor beta chains below come from one sample, sequenced in a study of cytomegalovirus exposure and HLA in healthy donors. Primers: 60 Vbeta forward and 13 Jbeta reverse. Libraries were prepared by immunoSEQ multiplex PCR; TCRdb keeps only in-frame clonotypes and omits some of them. Of around 91,000 clones in the sample, just under 80% were seen once. The sample consisted of PBMCs. These receptors all come from a male donor in good health and CMV-seropositive.

The gene calls are TRBV18 and TRBJ2-1; D may be TRBD1 (5 bases). The CDR3 loop spans 12 amino acids. V was pared by 4 bases and J by 9 bases, with 10 bases between. Per the germline V gene, CDR1 is KGHSH and CDR2 is LQKENI. The CDR3 spells CASSLGVAEQFF. Here the CDR3 DNA reads TGTGCCAGCTCACTAGGGGTGGCTGAGCAGTTCTTC.

This sequence joins TRBV5-1 and TRBJ2-1, with D perhaps TRBD1 (6 bases). Deletions cut 6 bases from V and 3 bases from J, with 16 bases between. CDR1 and CDR2 from the germline V gene are SGHRS and YFSETQ. This CDR3 spans 15 amino acids. Here the CDR3 DNA reads TGCGCCAGCACGATCTGGGGGCAGGTCTACAATGAGCAGTTCTTC. Residues: CASTIWGQVYNEQFF.

The V gene is TRBV28, the J gene TRBJ1-4; 8 bases align to TRBD1. J gave up 7 bases and V 5 bases, and 15 bases lay outside the gene matches. Germline V gene data show CDR1 as MDHEN and CDR2 as SYDVKM. The CDR3 sequence is 17 residues long. The CDR3 protein is CASSPYPRQGRGEKLFF. Here the CDR3 DNA reads TGTGCCAGCAGTCCCTACCCACGACAGGGGCGAGGTGAAAAACTGTTTTTT.

This chain uses TRBV28 with TRBJ1-3, with 7 bases matching TRBD1. V was pared by 4 bases and J by 4 bases, with 7 bases of the junction left unmatched. This CDR3 spans 15 amino acids. Germline values: CDR1 MDHEN, CDR2 SYDVKM. The CDR3 coding sequence is TGTGCCAGCAGTTCCGACAGGGTAGGGGGAAACACCATATATTTT. This encodes CASSSDRVGGNTIYF.

The chain employs TRBV6-5 and TRBJ2-5; D is undetermined. The V gene's germline CDR1 is MNHEY and CDR2 SVGAGI. Trimming shortened V by 2 bases and J by 1 base, and 14 bases separated the two germline ends. The CDR3 extends over 16 amino acids. As DNA, the CDR3 is TGTGCCAGCAGTTACCCACATCATTGGCTCCAAGAGACCCAGTACTTC. It encodes CASSYPHHWLQETQYF.

A few counts support this clone. This chain uses TRBV29-1 with TRBJ2-7; possible D gene TRBD1, 5 bases. V dropped 3 bases and J dropped 1 base, with 10 bases sitting between them. CDR3 length: 13 amino acids. Germline V gene lookup returns CDR1 SQVTM and CDR2 ANQGSEA. The DNA for the CDR3 is TGCAGCGTTGAGTATCAGGGATCCTACGAGCAGTACTTC. Its protein is CSVEYQGSYEQYF.

This rearrangement joins TRBV18 to TRBJ2-5, with D possibly being TRBD1 (6 bases). V was trimmed by 8 bases and J by 4 bases, leaving 14 bases between them. Germline V lookup: CDR1 KGHSH, CDR2 LQKENI. The CDR3 sequence is 13 residues long. The DNA for the CDR3 is TGTGCCAGCACACTTATCAGGGGAGAGACCCAGTACTTC. Translation: CASTLIRGETQYF.

V usage is TRBV7-8 and J usage is TRBJ1-2; 8 positions agree with TRBD1. CDR1 SGHVS and CDR2 FQNEAQ come from the germline V gene. The CDR3 has 18 amino acids. V gave up 4 bases and J gave up 4 bases; unmatched junction bases: 17. Here the CDR3 DNA reads TGTGCCAGCAGCTCCCAAGGGAAGGACAGGGAGAGCCTCTATGGCTACACCTTC. Encoded protein: CASSSQGKDRESLYGYTF. Full variable domain (missing parts from reference TRBV7-8 and TRBJ1-2): GAGVSQSPRYKVAKRGQDVALRCDPISGHVSLFWYQQALGQGPEFLTYFQNEAQLDKSGLPSDRFFAERPEGSVSTLKIQRTQQEDSAVYLCASSSQGKDRESLYGYTFGSGTRLTVV.

The J gene is TRBJ2-7, the V gene TRBV27; D may be TRBD1 (6 bases). The CDR3 length is 11 residues. The ends were cut back, 5 bases at V and 4 bases at J, with 6 bases in the middle. Germline CDR1 is MNHEY and CDR2 is SMNVEV (reference sequence). Written as DNA, the CDR3 is TGTGCCAGCAGTCAGGGGTACGAGCAGTACTTC. Translation: CASSQGYEQYF.

The rearrangement links TRBV2 to TRBJ1-4; 7 positions agree with TRBD1. CDR1 and CDR2 from the germline V gene are SNHLY and FYNNEI. Germline trimming cut 6 bases from V and 2 bases from J; bases unmatched to any gene: 6. The CDR3 consists of 15 residues. The CDR3 DNA follows: TGTGCCAGCAGCGACCAGGGGGGCACTAATGAAAAACTGTTTTTT. Protein product: CASSDQGGTNEKLFF.

This clone was detected a few times. V gene TRBV7-7 combines with J gene TRBJ2-2; 8 bases agree with TRBD1. Germline V gene sequence: CDR1 SSHAT, CDR2 FNYEAQ (reference sequence). J lost 4 bases, V lost 2 bases, and 3 bases had no gene match. CDR3 length: 15 amino acids. Written as DNA, the CDR3 is TGTGCCAGCAGCTTATATGGGACAGGCACCGGGGAGCTGTTTTTT. Translation: CASSLYGTGTGELFF.

The DNA for the CDR3 is TGTGCCAGCCGTCCCCTTCAGTATAGCAATCAGCCCCAGCATTTT. Translation: CASRPLQYSNQPQHF. The chain links TRBV6-5 to TRBJ1-5; D unresolved. The CDR3 contains 15 residues. Germline V gene lookup returns CDR1 MNHEY and CDR2 SVGAGI. Trimming took 8 bases from V and 0 from J, leaving 14 bases between them.

The V and J genes are TRBV29-1 and TRBJ1-4, with 7 positions matching TRBD1. CDR1 is SQVTM and CDR2 is ANQGSEA in the germline V gene. J gave up 6 bases and V 5 bases, and 6 bases lay outside the gene matches. The CDR3 has 13 residues. For the CDR3, the DNA is TGCAGCGTTCCGGGACAGCCACATGAAAAACTGTTTTTT. Amino acid sequence: CSVPGQPHEKLFF.

About this clone: The same CDR3 arises from other DNA sequences in this sample as well. The genes are TRBV5-1 and TRBJ2-1, with a weak D call TRBD2 (6 bases). Germline values: CDR1 SGHRS, CDR2 YFSETQ. V was pared by 3 bases and J by 4 bases, with 11 bases between. This CDR3 is 14 amino acids long. CDR3 in amino acids: CASSSSGGYNEQFF. The CDR3 DNA reads TGCGCCAGCAGCTCGTCCGGGGGATACAATGAGCAGTTCTTC. Drawing the rest from reference TRBV5-1 and TRBJ2-1, the complete variable domain is KAGVTQTPRYLIKTRGQQVTLSCSPISGHRSVSWYQQTPGQGLQFLFEYFSETQRNKGNFPGRFSGRQFSNSRSEMNVSTLELGDSALYLCASSSSGGYNEQFFGPGTRLTVL.

The chain couples TRBV6-6 to TRBJ2-5, with D hard to call. The J call may be wrong; the DNA end is better matched by TRBJ2-7. CDR1 and CDR2 (germline): MNHNY, SVGAGI (reference sequence). The CDR3 loop spans 11 amino acids. CDR3 nucleotide sequence: TGTGCCAGCAGTTCATACTACGAGCAGTACTTC. Translating it yields CASSSYYEQYF.

The chain recombines TRBV27 with TRBJ1-2; D is unresolved. The germline V gene has CDR1 MNHEY and CDR2 SMNVEV (reference sequence). The CDR3 loop spans 13 amino acids. Between the trimmed V and J ends, which lost 3 bases and 5 bases, there was a span of 10 bases. The CDR3 loop is CASSFGSGYGYTF. CDR3 bases: TGTGCCAGCAGTTTCGGGTCCGGGTATGGCTACACCTTC.

Concerning this clone: Because the CDR3 is missing its conserved closing phenylalanine or tryptophan, this is likely a read error. The V and J genes are TRBV19 and TRBJ1-1; TRBD1 might be the D (6 bases). Germline CDR1 and CDR2: LNHDA and SQIVND (reference sequence). Trimming removed 4 bases from V and 1 base from J, with 13 bases in between. The CDR3 length is 15 residues. The CDR3 sequence is CASSNRQGKNTEAFC. The CDR3 bases are TGTGCCAGTAGTAACCGGCAGGGGAAGAACACTGAAGCTTTCTGT.

Comments on this clone: Distinct nucleotide sequences in the sample also encode this CDR3. V usage is TRBV27 and J usage is TRBJ1-5, with TRBD1 as a possible D gene (6 bases). The V gene's germline CDR1 is MNHEY and CDR2 SMNVEV (reference sequence). The CDR3 totals 12 residues. V gave up 6 bases and J gave up 6 bases, with 9 bases separating them. CDR3 nucleotides: TGTGCCAGCAGACAACAGGGTCAGCCCCAGCATTTT. It translates to CASRQQGQPQHF.

This clone was recorded once. The CDR3 DNA reads as TGTGCCAGCAGTAGAGGCAGCTCTAAAGAGACCCAGTACTTC. It codes for CASSRGSSKETQYF. This chain joins TRBV5-8 and TRBJ2-5; the D is unclear. The CDR3 is 14 amino acids. V shed 5 bases and J shed 3 bases, with 14 bases lying between them. Germline V CDR1 and CDR2: SGHTS, YDEGEE. Using reference TRBV5-8 and TRBJ2-5 for the parts outside the CDR3, the full variable domain is EAGVTQSPTHLIKTRGQQATLRCSPISGHTSVYWYQQALGLGLQFLLWYDEGEERNRGNFPPRFSGRQFPNYSSELNVNALELEDSALYLCASSRGSSKETQYFGPGTRLLVL.

The CDR3 nucleotides read TGTGCCAGCAGCTTAGACGGACTAGCGAACAATGAGCAGTTCTTC. This codes for CASSLDGLANNEQFF. The V and J genes are TRBV11-2 and TRBJ2-1; the match to TRBD2 covers 9 bases. Germline-derived CDR1 and CDR2 are SGHAT and FQNNGV. V lost 0 bases, J lost 5 bases, and 2 bases stayed unmatched. This CDR3 spans 15 amino acids.

The chain couples TRBV5-1 to TRBJ1-1, with a tentative D call TRBD1 (5 bases). From germline, CDR1 is SGHRS and CDR2 YFSETQ. Trimming stripped 4 bases from V and 7 bases from J, with 14 bases between. The CDR3 contains 13 residues. CDR3 coding DNA: TGCGCCAGCAGCCAGCAGGGCCCCCTTGAAGCTTTCTTT. Amino acid sequence: CASSQQGPLEAFF. Combining the CDR3 with reference TRBV5-1 and TRBJ1-1 gives the whole variable domain KAGVTQTPRYLIKTRGQQVTLSCSPISGHRSVSWYQQTPGQGLQFLFEYFSETQRNKGNFPGRFSGRQFSNSRSEMNVSTLELGDSALYLCASSQQGPLEAFFGQGTRLTVV.

The chain recombines TRBV28 with TRBJ1-5; 7 nucleotides align to TRBD1. This CDR3 spans 16 amino acids. Per the germline V gene, CDR1 is MDHEN and CDR2 is SYDVKM. Trimming cost V 5 bases and J 2 bases; bases outside gene matches: 9. The CDR3 nucleotides read TGTGCCAGCAGTCCCAGGGGGAGGAGCGGCAATCAGCCCCAGCATTTT. This gives the protein CASSPRGRSGNQPQHF.

Details on this clone: At one end the junction does not follow the germline gene, possibly because of a read error. V gene TRBV2 combines with J gene TRBJ2-7; no firm D call. Looked up from germline, CDR1 is SNHLY and CDR2 is FYNNEI. CDR3 size: 11 residues. CDR3 region: CASSEDRILTF. The CDR3 bases are TGTGCCAGCAGTGAAGACAGAATCCTGACATTC.

The chain links TRBV5-1 to TRBJ2-2; 7 bases map to TRBD1. This CDR3 spans 14 amino acids. Germline V gives CDR1 SGHRS, CDR2 YFSETQ. Trimming cost V 2 bases and J 5 bases; bases outside gene matches: 3. CDR3 nucleotides: TGCGCCAGCAGCTTAAGACAGGGAACCGGGGAGCTGTTTTTT. Residues: CASSLRQGTGELFF.

This clone has just a few counts. The chain links TRBV5-1 to TRBJ2-4; 10 bases line up with TRBD1. The CDR3 consists of 16 residues. CDR1 SGHRS and CDR2 YFSETQ come from the germline V gene. The junction had 5 bases not matched to a gene; V was cut back by 4 bases and J by 1 base. The CDR3 is CASSLDRGYAKNIQYF. The DNA for the CDR3 is TGCGCCAGCAGCCTGGACAGGGGGTACGCCAAAAACATTCAGTACTTC.

This clone was observed a few times. The chain couples TRBV6-1 to TRBJ2-1, with 12 positions matching TRBD2. The V gene's germline CDR1 is MNHNS and CDR2 SASEGT. With 4 bases clipped from V and 5 bases from J, the junction kept 3 bases outside the gene matches. The length of the CDR3 is 15 residues. The CDR3 DNA reads TGTGCCAGCAGTGGTGGACTAGCGGGAAACAATGAGCAGTTCTTC. This encodes CASSGGLAGNNEQFF.

The J gene is TRBJ1-6, the V gene TRBV19; D is unresolved. The length of the CDR3 is 13 residues. Trimming pared 1 base from V and 6 bases from J, leaving 4 bases between. Germline V gives CDR1 LNHDA, CDR2 SQIVND (reference sequence). DNA of the CDR3: TGTGCCAGTAGTATAGGGAGTAATTCACCCCTCCACTTT. This gives the protein CASSIGSNSPLHF.